This T cell receptor (beta chain) was observed in a study of blood T cell repertoires in COVID-19. Study information: The study drew acute and convalescent COVID-19 samples from the United States, Italy and Spain.

Some clones are missing from TCRdb's copy, which holds only in-frame ones; the method was immunoSEQ multiplex PCR. The data hold 200,000 to 250,000 clones, with roughly 80% observed a single time. Germline V gene sequence: CDR1 MGHRA, CDR2 YSYEKL. Trimming removed 1 base from V and 2 bases from J; junction bases left unmatched: 5. This CDR3 spans 16 amino acids. This chain connects TRBV4-1 to TRBJ2-7, with TRBD2 matching 10 bases. This receptor was taken from a woman in her fifties or sixties with active or convalescent COVID-19. Sample: peripheral blood. Written as DNA, the CDR3 is TGCGCCAGCAGCCAAGGGGGGACTAGCGCGCCCTACGAGCAGTACTTC. This sequence encodes CASSQGGTSAPYEQYF.